This T cell receptor (beta chain) appears in the sequencing data of a study of graft-versus-host responses after intestinal transplantation. About this clone: Antigen specificity is unknown.

The table came from immunoSEQ multiplex PCR; TCRdb's copy has only in-frame clones and leaves some out. The sample gives 95,000 to 110,000 clones, roughly 93% of which show up once; around 1.2% is in the top ten. This CDR3 spans 16 amino acids. The ends lost 4 bases at V and 2 bases at J; junction bases unmatched: 10. Germline values: CDR1 SGHRS, CDR2 YFSETQ. The source material was unstimulated CD8+ T cells sorted from spleen or lymph node cells, sampled before intestinal transplant. The origin of this receptor is a human donor who received an intestinal transplant. The V and J genes are TRBV5-1 and TRBJ2-3; TRBD1 agrees at 7 bases. The CDR3 DNA reads as TGCGCCAGCAGCCTGGAGCCGGGACAGAACACAGATACGCAGTATTTT. It codes for CASSLEPGQNTDTQYF.